The rows below give T cell receptor beta chains drawn from one sample of a study of shared clonotypes between healthy human individuals. The protocol was immunoSEQ multiplex PCR, while the TCRdb copy is restricted to in-frame clones and leaves out a portion. The sample lists some 2,000,000 clones, roughly 96% occurring once. The sequencing sample was made of naive CD4+ T cells sorted from blood. All receptors derive from a man aged 18 to 29 in good health. Both conserved end residues are part of each CDR3. D genes are given only for firm matches. Clone size is stated in some rows and not others, as once, few, many or a class when expanded.

d_call clone_size j_call v_call cdr3_aa cdr3_nt
TRBD2 NA TRBJ2-1 TRBV6-6 CASSYSGLAGVEQFF TGTGCCAGCAGTTACTCGGGACTAGCGGGAGTTGAGCAGTTCTTC
TRBD2 once TRBJ2-7 TRBV6-6 CASSQSGLPYEQYF TGTGCCAGCAGTCAATCGGGACTACCCTACGAGCAGTACTTC
NA once TRBJ2-7 TRBV27 CASRAPSKQGEQYF TGTGCCAGCAGGGCCCCTTCCAAACAGGGCGAGCAGTACTTC
NA NA TRBJ1-2 TRBV10-1 CASSQIGGNGYTF TGCGCCAGCAGTCAGATAGGGGGGAATGGCTACACCTTC
NA NA TRBJ2-7 TRBV11-2 CASSLIAGTAAYEQYF TGTGCCAGCAGCTTAATCGCCGGGACCGCAGCCTACGAGCAGTACTTC
NA NA TRBJ2-1 TRBV7-9 CASSLNWQGGVFF TGTGCCAGCAGCTTAAACTGGCAGGGAGGTGTGTTCTTC
NA NA TRBJ1-1 TRBV28 CASRYRVGEAFF TGTGCCAGCAGGTACAGGGTAGGTGAAGCTTTCTTT
TRBD1 NA TRBJ1-3 TRBV28 CASSSLGTGQGNTIYF TGTGCCAGCAGTTCCCTCGGGACAGGCCAAGGAAACACCATATATTTT
TRBD2 NA TRBJ2-7 TRBV4-2 CASSQGLAGSYEQYF TGTGCCAGCAGCCAAGGATTAGCGGGATCCTACGAGCAGTACTTC
TRBD1 NA TRBJ2-4 TRBV4-1 CASSQGDRDEVLAKNIQYF TGCGCCAGCAGCCAAGGGGACAGGGATGAGGTGCTAGCCAAAAACATTCAGTACTTC
NA NA TRBJ2-1 TRBV20-1 CSAEGYNEQFF TGCAGTGCCGAAGGATACAATGAGCAGTTCTTC
NA once TRBJ1-2 TRBV6-6 CASSRGGGANGYTF TGTGCCAGCAGCCGTGGGGGGGGCGCGAATGGCTACACCTTC
NA NA TRBJ2-5 TRBV5-1 CASSLNSETQYF TGCGCCAGCAGCTTGAACTCGGAGACCCAGTACTTC
TRBD2 NA TRBJ2-1 TRBV6-5 CASSRGRASYNEQFF TGTGCCAGCTCCCGCGGGAGGGCCTCCTACAATGAGCAGTTCTTC
NA NA TRBJ2-7 TRBV5-1 CASSLIPGREQYF TGCGCCAGCAGCTTGATACCAGGGCGAGAGCAGTACTTC
NA NA TRBJ2-1 TRBV10-3 CAIREDTLFGNEQFF TGTGCCATCAGGGAGGACACCCTCTTTGGGAATGAGCAGTTCTTC
TRBD1 NA TRBJ2-7 TRBV7-8 CASSSYPDRGEYF TGTGCCAGCAGCTCCTACCCTGACAGGGGAGAGTACTTC
TRBD2 NA TRBJ2-7 TRBV7-6 CASSLTSGEQYF TGTGCCAGCAGCTTGACTAGCGGCGAGCAGTACTTC
NA once TRBJ1-1 TRBV2 CASPQEMDTEAFF TGTGCCAGCCCCCAGGAAATGGACACTGAAGCTTTCTTT
TRBD2 NA TRBJ2-1 TRBV28 CASTTGTSGHNEQFF TGTGCCAGCACCACCGGGACTAGCGGCCACAATGAGCAGTTCTTC
NA NA TRBJ1-1 TRBV7-2 CASSQLGGPGARNTEAFF TGTGCCAGCAGCCAGCTAGGTGGACCCGGGGCAAGGAACACTGAAGCTTTCTTT
TRBD1 NA TRBJ2-1 TRBV2 CASSQDRISSSYNEQFF TGTGCCAGCAGTCAGGACAGGATATCAAGCTCCTACAATGAGCAGTTCTTC
NA NA TRBJ2-1 TRBV7-2 CASSLPGVAYNEQFF TGTGCCAGCAGCTTACCAGGGGTCGCCTACAATGAGCAGTTCTTC
NA NA TRBJ2-2 TRBV5-4 CASSLQGWELFF TGTGCCAGCAGCTTGCAGGGGTGGGAGCTGTTTTTT
TRBD1 NA TRBJ2-3 TRBV18 CASSPQGQGADTQYF TGTGCCAGCTCACCGCAGGGACAGGGGGCAGATACGCAGTATTTT
NA NA TRBJ2-3 TRBV9 CASSVGVEVDTQYF TGTGCCAGCAGCGTAGGGGTCGAGGTAGATACGCAGTATTTT
TRBD1 NA TRBJ1-2 TRBV7-9 CASSLAGGNYGYTF TGTGCCAGCAGCTTGGCAGGGGGCAACTATGGCTACACCTTC
TRBD1 NA TRBJ1-2 TRBV11-2 CASSPTGVWGYTF TGTGCCAGCAGTCCCACAGGGGTTTGGGGCTACACCTTC
TRBD2 once TRBJ2-5 TRBV11-2 CASSLLAGGQTQYF TGTGCCAGCAGCTTACTAGCGGGGGGTCAGACCCAGTACTTC
TRBD2 NA TRBJ2-3 TRBV5-1 CASSPGLAGPGTDTQYF TGCGCCAGCAGCCCGGGACTAGCGGGGCCCGGCACAGATACGCAGTATTTT
TRBD1 NA TRBJ2-7 TRBV4-2 CASSQPDRPYEQYF TGTGCCAGCAGCCAACCGGACAGGCCGTACGAGCAGTACTTC
NA NA TRBJ2-1 TRBV21-1 CASSNMGLAKYNEQFF TGTGCCAGCAGCAATATGGGACTAGCGAAATACAATGAGCAGTTCTTC
NA NA TRBJ2-7 TRBV2 CASSPGPNSYEQYF TGTGCCAGCAGTCCCGGGCCGAACTCCTACGAGCAGTACTTC
TRBD1 NA TRBJ1-1 TRBV27 CASRRTGTAEAFF TGTGCCAGCAGACGGACTGGGACAGCTGAAGCTTTCTTT
NA NA TRBJ1-1 TRBV25-1 CASSSIGSEAFF TGTGCCAGCAGTTCGATCGGCTCTGAAGCTTTCTTT
NA NA TRBJ2-3 TRBV4-1 CASSQVGAPDTQYF TGCGCCAGCAGCCAAGTTGGAGCCCCAGATACGCAGTATTTT
TRBD2 NA TRBJ2-2 TRBV7-2 CASSLVAGSNTGELFF TGTGCCAGCAGCTTAGTAGCGGGGAGTAACACCGGGGAGCTGTTTTTT
NA NA TRBJ1-5 TRBV7-2 CASSPGGHQNQPQHF TGTGCCAGCAGCCCGGGGGGGCACCAAAATCAGCCCCAGCATTTT
NA once TRBJ2-2 TRBV5-1 CASSWDKPTGELFF TGCGCCAGCAGCTGGGACAAACCCACCGGGGAGCTGTTTTTT
NA NA TRBJ2-7 TRBV5-4 CASSQGEGEQYF TGCGCCAGCAGCCAAGGAGAGGGCGAGCAGTACTTC
NA NA TRBJ1-2 TRBV14 CASSQEEVNYGYTF TGTGCCAGCAGCCAAGAAGAGGTAAACTATGGCTACACCTTC
NA NA TRBJ2-5 TRBV5-1 CASSRIISTRETQYF TGCGCCAGCAGCCGAATTATTTCTACGCGGGAGACCCAGTACTTC
TRBD1 NA TRBJ1-2 TRBV6-7 CASSPGQGRNYGYTF TGTGCCAGCAGTCCTGGACAGGGCAGAAACTATGGCTACACCTTC
NA NA TRBJ2-7 TRBV7-2 CASSPGAGSSYEQYF TGTGCCAGCAGCCCAGGTGCGGGGAGCTCCTACGAGCAGTACTTC
TRBD2 NA TRBJ2-7 TRBV6-5 CASSYSPGGGWEQYF TGTGCCAGCAGTTACTCGCCCGGGGGGGGTTGGGAGCAGTACTTC
TRBD1 NA TRBJ2-7 TRBV28 CASSTGTGAAEQYF TGTGCCAGCAGTACCGGGACAGGGGCGGCCGAGCAGTACTTC
NA NA TRBJ2-2 TRBV5-4 CASSSGETGTGELFF TGTGCCAGCAGCTCGGGGGAGACCGGCACCGGGGAGCTGTTTTTT
NA NA TRBJ2-3 TRBV11-2 CASSPVKGNLGDTQYF TGTGCCAGCAGCCCAGTTAAAGGCAACCTCGGGGATACGCAGTATTTT
TRBD2 NA TRBJ2-3 TRBV28 CASSESGGTTDTQYF TGTGCCAGCAGTGAAAGCGGGGGTACCACAGATACGCAGTATTTT
TRBD2 once TRBJ2-7 TRBV4-3 CASSQVALAGVAEQYF TGCGCCAGCAGCCAAGTCGCTCTAGCGGGAGTGGCCGAGCAGTACTTC
NA once TRBJ2-7 TRBV4-1 CASSQDIRQGPYEQYF TGCGCCAGCAGCCAAGATATTCGGCAGGGACCCTACGAGCAGTACTTC
NA NA TRBJ1-3 TRBV6-6 CASSYSGLEGNTIYF TGTGCCAGCAGTTACTCGGGGTTGGAAGGAAACACCATATATTTT
NA NA TRBJ1-6 TRBV2 CASSDSLTLTTDRRSPLHF TGTGCCAGCAGTGATTCTCTCACCCTTACGACAGACCGGAGATCACCCCTCCACTTT
NA NA TRBJ1-1 TRBV7-9 CASSLGQPLQGEAFF TGTGCCAGCAGCTTAGGACAGCCACTTCAAGGTGAAGCTTTCTTT
TRBD2 NA TRBJ2-1 TRBV14 CASSLWGGSSYNEQFF TGTGCCAGCAGCCTCTGGGGCGGGAGCTCCTACAATGAGCAGTTCTTC
NA NA TRBJ1-6 TRBV6-5 CASSLVRAANSPLHF TGTGCCAGCAGCCTAGTCCGGGCTGCAAATTCACCCCTCCACTTT